This TCR beta chain was recorded in a study of blood T cell repertoires in COVID-19. Turning to the study itself: Samples came from the United States, Italy and Spain, spanning acute and convalescent COVID-19. PBMCs, B-cell-depleted T cells, or T cells provided the cDNA or gDNA that made up the material.

CDR1 is KGHSH and CDR2 is LQKENI in the germline V gene. The CDR3 has 13 residues. Trimming cost V 5 bases and J 4 bases, with 10 bases left between them. In the source study's methods: Amplification with reference gene primers provided the estimates of nucleated cell counts. Measured with immunoSEQ multiplex PCR; TCRdb has only the in-frame clones, and not every one. The V and J calls and the clone size are those of that table, but D and trimming were determined from the DNA. The table lists 260,000 or so clones, around 90% of them singletons, with 9% to 9.5% in the top ten. Specimen: peripheral blood. This sequence joins TRBV18 and TRBJ2-3; D gene uncertain. The source of this sequence is a man between 18 and 29 years old with active or convalescent COVID-19. The CDR3 DNA reads TGTGCCAGCTCATCAGTCTGGCCAGATACGCAGTATTTT. It specifies CASSSVWPDTQYF.